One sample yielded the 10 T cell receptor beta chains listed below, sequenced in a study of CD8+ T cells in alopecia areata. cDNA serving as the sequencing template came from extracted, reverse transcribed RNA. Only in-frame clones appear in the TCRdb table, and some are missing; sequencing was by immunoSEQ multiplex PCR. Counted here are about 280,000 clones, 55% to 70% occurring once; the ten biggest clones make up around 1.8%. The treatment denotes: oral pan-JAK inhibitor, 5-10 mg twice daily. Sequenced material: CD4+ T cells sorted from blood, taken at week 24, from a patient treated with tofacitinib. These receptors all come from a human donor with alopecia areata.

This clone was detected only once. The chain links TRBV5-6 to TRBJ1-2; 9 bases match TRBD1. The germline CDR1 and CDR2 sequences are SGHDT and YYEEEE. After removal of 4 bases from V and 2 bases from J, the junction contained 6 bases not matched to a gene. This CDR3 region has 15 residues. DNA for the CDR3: TGTGCCAGCAGCATAAGGACAGGGGCCAACTATGGCTACACCTTC. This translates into CASSIRTGANYGYTF.

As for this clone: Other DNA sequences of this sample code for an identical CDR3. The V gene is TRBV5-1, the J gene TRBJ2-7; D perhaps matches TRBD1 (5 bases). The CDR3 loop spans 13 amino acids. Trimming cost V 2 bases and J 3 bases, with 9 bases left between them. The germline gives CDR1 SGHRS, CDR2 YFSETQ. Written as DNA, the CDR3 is TGCGCCAGCAGCTTTGACAGTAGCTACGAGCAGTACTTC. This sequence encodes CASSFDSSYEQYF.

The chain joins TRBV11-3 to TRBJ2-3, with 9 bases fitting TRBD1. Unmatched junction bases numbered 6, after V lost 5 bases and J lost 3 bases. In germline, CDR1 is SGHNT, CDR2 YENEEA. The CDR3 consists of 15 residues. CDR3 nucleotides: TGTGCCAGCAGCCCCGGGACAGGGTCAACAGATACGCAGTATTTT. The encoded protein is CASSPGTGSTDTQYF.

The chain's CDR3 is CAWNRLAGEYEQFF. The DNA of the CDR3 is TGTGCCTGGAATCGTCTAGCGGGGGAATATGAGCAGTTCTTC. The chain recombines TRBV30 with TRBJ2-1; 10 nucleotides match TRBD2. Germline values: CDR1 GTSNPN, CDR2 SVGIG (reference sequence). Trimming at V came to 4 bases and at J to 8 bases, leaving 8 bases not matched to a gene. This CDR3 is built from 14 residues. Combining the CDR3 with reference TRBV30 and TRBJ2-1 gives the whole variable domain SQTIHQWPATLVQPVGSPLSLECTVEGTSNPNLYWYRQAAGRGLQLLFYSVGIGQISSEVPQNLSASRPQDRQFILSSKKLLLSDSGFYLCAWNRLAGEYEQFFGPGTRLTVL.

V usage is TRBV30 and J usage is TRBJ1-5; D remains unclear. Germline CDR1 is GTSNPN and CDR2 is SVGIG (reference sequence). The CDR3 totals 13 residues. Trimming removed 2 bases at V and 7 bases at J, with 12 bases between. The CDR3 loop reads CAWSLSPQQPQHF. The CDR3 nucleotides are TGTGCCTGGAGTCTCTCCCCCCAACAGCCCCAGCATTTT. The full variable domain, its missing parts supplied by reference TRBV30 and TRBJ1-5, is SQTIHQWPATLVQPVGSPLSLECTVEGTSNPNLYWYRQAAGRGLQLLFYSVGIGQISSEVPQNLSASRPQDRQFILSSKKLLLSDSGFYLCAWSLSPQQPQHFGDGTRLSIL.

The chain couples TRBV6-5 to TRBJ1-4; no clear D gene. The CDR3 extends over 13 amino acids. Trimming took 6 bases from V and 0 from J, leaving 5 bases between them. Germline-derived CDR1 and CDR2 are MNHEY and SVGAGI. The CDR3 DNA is TGTGCCAGCAGGGATACAACTAATGAAAAACTGTTTTTT. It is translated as CASRDTTNEKLFF.

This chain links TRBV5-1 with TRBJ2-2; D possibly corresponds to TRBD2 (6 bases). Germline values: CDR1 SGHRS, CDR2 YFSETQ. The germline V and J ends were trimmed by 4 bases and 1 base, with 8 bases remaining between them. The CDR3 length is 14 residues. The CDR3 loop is CASSPGENTGELFF. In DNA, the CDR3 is TGCGCCAGCAGCCCGGGGGAGAACACCGGGGAGCTGTTTTTT.

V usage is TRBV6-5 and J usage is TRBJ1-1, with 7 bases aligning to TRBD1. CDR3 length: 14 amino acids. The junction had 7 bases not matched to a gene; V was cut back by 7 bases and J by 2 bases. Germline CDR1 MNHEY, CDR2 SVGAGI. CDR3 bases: TGTGCCAGCACGACAGGGCTATCAAACACTGAAGCTTTCTTT. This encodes CASTTGLSNTEAFF.

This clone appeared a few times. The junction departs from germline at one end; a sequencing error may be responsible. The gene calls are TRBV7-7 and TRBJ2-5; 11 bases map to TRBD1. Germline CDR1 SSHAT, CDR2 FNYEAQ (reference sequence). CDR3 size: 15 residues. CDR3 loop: CASSHGQGADETQYF. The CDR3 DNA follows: TGTGCTAGCAGCCATGGACAGGGGGCTGATGAGACCCAGTACTTC.

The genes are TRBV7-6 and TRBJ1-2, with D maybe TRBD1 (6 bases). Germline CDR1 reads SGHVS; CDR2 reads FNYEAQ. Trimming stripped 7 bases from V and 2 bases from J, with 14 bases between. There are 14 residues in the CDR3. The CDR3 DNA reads TGTGCCAGCACCTTGGGGGGGCGGAACTATGGCTACACCTTC. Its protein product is CASTLGGRNYGYTF.